Given below is one TCR beta chain in context. Its cognate antigen is unknown. This entry comes from a study of OX40 agonist ivuxolimab in advanced cancers. On the study more broadly: People who had prior anti-PD-1, anti-PD-L1 or anti-CTLA-4 therapy could take part, and roughly 44% had some. Study results and caveats: More expanded clones were found, on average, in CD8+ than in CD4+ T cells. The expanded peripheral T cells' antigen specificity was not determined.

The germline V gene has CDR1 SNHLY and CDR2 FYNNEI. V lost 7 bases, J lost 4 bases, and 10 bases lay in between. This CDR3 is 13 amino acids long. Generated by immunoSEQ multiplex PCR, the TCRdb table keeps only in-frame clones and is missing some. The sample has roughly 59,000 clones, around 90% seen once; the top ten hold about 5%. Sequences were derived from CD4+ or CD8+ T cells sorted from blood, sampled in a trial of the OX40 agonist ivuxolimab. The rearrangement links TRBV2 to TRBJ2-2; D tentatively reads TRBD1 or TRBD2 (6 bases each). The TCR originated in an adult with an advanced solid tumor such as melanoma, head and neck, liver or kidney cancer. For the CDR3, the DNA is TGTGCCAGCATTTGGGGGGCCACCGGGGAGCTGTTTTTT. Residues: CASIWGATGELFF.